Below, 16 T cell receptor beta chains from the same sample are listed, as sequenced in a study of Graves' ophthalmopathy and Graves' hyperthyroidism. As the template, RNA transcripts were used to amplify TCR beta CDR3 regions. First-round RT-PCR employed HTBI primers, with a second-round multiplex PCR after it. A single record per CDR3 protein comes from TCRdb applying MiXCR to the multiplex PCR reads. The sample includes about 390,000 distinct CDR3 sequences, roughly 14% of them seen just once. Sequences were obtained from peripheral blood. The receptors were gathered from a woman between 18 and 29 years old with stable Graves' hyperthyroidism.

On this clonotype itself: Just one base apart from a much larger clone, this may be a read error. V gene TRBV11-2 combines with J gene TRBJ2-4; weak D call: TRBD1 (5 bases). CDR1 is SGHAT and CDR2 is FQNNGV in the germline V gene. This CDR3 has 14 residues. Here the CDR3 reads CASSLDSQGNIKYF. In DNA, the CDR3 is TGTGCCAGCAGCTTAGATTCGCAGGGTAACATTAAGTACTTC.

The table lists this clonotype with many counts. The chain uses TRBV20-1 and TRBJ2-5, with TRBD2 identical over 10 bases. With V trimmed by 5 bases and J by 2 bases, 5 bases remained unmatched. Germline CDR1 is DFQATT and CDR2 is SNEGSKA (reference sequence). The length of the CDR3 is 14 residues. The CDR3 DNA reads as TGCAGTGCTGGAGCGGGGGGGACACAAGAGACCCAGTACTTC. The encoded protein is CSAGAGGTQETQYF.

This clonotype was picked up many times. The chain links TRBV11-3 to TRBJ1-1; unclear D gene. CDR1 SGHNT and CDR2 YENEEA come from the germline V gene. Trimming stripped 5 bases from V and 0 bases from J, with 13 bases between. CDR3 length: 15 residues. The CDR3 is CASSPRTGLNTEAFF. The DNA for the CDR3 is TGTGCCAGCAGCCCACGGACCGGGTTGAACACTGAAGCTTTCTTT.

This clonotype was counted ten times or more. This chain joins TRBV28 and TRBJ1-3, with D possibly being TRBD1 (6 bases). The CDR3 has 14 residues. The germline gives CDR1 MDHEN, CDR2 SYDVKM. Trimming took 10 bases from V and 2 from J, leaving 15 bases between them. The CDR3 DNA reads TGTGCCACCAGGACAGACCAACCTGGAAACACCATATATTTT. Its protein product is CATRTDQPGNTIYF.

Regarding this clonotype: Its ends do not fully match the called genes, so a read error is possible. The CDR3 nucleotides are TGTGCCAGCAGGTCGACACAGGGCGAAGAGACGCAGGACTTC. Amino acid sequence: CASRSTQGEETQDF. V is TRBV6-1 and J is TRBJ2-5; D is perhaps TRBD1 (6 bases). The CDR3 runs to 14 residues. Germline V gene data show CDR1 as MNHNS and CDR2 as SASEGT.

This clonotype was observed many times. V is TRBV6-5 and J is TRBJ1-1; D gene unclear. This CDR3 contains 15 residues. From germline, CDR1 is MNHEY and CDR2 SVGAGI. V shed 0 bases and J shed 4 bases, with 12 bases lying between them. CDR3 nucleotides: TGTGCCAGCAGTTACTCCGGGGAAGGGAGCACTGAAGCTTTCTTT. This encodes CASSYSGEGSTEAFF.

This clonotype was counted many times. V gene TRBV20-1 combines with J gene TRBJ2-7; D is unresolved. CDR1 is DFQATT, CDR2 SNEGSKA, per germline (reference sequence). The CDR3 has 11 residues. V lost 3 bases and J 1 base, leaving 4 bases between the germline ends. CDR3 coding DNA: TGCAGTGCTAGCGGTTCCTACGAGCAGTACTTC. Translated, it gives CSASGSYEQYF.

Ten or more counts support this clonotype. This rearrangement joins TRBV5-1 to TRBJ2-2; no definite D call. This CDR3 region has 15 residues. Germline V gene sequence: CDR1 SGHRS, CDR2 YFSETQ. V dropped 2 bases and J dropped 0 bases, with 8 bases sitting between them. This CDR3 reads CASSLTPANTGELFF. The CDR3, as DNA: TGCGCCAGCAGCTTAACACCCGCGAACACCGGGGAGCTGTTTTTT.

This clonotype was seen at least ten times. CDR3 in amino acids: CASSPGRYRVGNTIYF. As DNA, the CDR3 is TGTGCCAGCAGCCCCGGGAGATACAGGGTTGGAAACACCATATATTTT. The gene calls are TRBV6-1 and TRBJ1-3, with D possibly being TRBD1 (6 bases). Deletions cut 6 bases from V and 3 bases from J, with 18 bases between. Looked up from germline, CDR1 is MNHNS and CDR2 is SASEGT. This CDR3 comprises 16 residues.

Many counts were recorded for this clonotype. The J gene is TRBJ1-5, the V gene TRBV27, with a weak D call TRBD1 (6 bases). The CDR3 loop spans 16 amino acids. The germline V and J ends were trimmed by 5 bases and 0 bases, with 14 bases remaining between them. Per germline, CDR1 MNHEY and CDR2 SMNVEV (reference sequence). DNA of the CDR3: TGTGCCAGCAGTCCAGGGGTACCATATAGCAATCAGCCCCAGCATTTT. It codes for CASSPGVPYSNQPQHF.

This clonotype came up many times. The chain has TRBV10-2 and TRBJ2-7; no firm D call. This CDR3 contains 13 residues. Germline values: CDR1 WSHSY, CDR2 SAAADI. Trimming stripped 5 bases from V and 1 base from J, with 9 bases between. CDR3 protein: CASSMAPSYEQYF. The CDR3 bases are TGCGCCAGCAGTATGGCACCATCCTACGAGCAGTACTTC.

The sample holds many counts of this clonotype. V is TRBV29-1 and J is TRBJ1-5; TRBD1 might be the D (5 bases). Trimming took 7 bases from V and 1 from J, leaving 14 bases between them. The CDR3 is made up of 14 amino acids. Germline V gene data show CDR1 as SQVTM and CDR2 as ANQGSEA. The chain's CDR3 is CSAPNEGSNQPQHF. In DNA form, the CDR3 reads TGCAGCGCCCCGAATGAGGGGAGCAATCAGCCCCAGCATTTT.

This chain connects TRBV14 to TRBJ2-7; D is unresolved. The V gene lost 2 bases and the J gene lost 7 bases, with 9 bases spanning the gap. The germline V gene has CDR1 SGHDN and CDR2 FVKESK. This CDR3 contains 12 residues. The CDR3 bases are TGTGCCAGCAGCCAACCCCCGGGTGAGCAGTACTTC. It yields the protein CASSQPPGEQYF.

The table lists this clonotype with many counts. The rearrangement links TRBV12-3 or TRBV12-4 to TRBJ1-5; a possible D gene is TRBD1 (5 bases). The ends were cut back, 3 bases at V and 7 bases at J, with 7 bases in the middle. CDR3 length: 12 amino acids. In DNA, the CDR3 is TGTGCCAGCAGTTTTGAGGGGCAGCCCCAGCATTTT. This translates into CASSFEGQPQHF.

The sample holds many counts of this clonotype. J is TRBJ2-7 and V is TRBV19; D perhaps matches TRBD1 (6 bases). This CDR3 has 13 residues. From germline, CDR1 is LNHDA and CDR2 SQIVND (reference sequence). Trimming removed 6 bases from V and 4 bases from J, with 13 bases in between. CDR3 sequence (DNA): TGTGCCAGTAGACCGGGACACACGTACGAGCAGTACTTC. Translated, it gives CASRPGHTYEQYF.

In DNA form, the CDR3 reads TGTGCCAGCAGCCCAGCGGGACAGGGGGCATCCGGGGCCAACGTCCTGACTTTC. It specifies CASSPAGQGASGANVLTF. The chain couples TRBV7-6 to TRBJ2-6, with 12 bases matching TRBD1. Germline-derived CDR1 and CDR2 are SGHVS and FNYEAQ. V lost 5 bases and J lost 4; bases outside the gene matches: 9. The CDR3 extends over 18 amino acids.